Below, one TCR beta chain is given with its context. These data originate in a study of blood T cell repertoires in COVID-19. The ends lost 3 bases at V and 9 bases at J; junction bases unmatched: 5. Germline CDR1 and CDR2: SGDLS and YYNGEE. CDR3 size: 15 residues. The method was immunoSEQ multiplex PCR; TCRdb's version includes in-frame clones alone and lacks a portion of them. The sample yields about 120,000 clones, approximately 85% seen once. Sequencing input: peripheral blood. This sequence joins TRBV9 and TRBJ1-6, with 11 positions matching TRBD1. This receptor was obtained from a woman aged 60-70 years with COVID-19, enrolled during active disease. CDR3 nucleotides: TGTGCCAGCAGCGGCCGTGGGACAGGGGGTTCACCCCTCCACTTT. Its translation is CASSGRGTGGSPLHF.